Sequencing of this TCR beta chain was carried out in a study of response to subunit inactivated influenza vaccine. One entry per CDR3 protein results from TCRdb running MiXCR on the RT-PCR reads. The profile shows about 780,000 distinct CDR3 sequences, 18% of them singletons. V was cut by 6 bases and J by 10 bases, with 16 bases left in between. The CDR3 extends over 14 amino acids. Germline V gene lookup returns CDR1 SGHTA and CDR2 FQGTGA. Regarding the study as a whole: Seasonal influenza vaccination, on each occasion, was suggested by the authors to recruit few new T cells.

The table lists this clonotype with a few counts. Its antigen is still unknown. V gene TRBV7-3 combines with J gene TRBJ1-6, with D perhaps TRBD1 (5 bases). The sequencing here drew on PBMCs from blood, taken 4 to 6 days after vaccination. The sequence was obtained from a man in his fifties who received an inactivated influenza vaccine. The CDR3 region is CASSSTGVGSPLHF. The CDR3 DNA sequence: TGTGCCAGCAGTTCGACGGGGGTTGGCTCACCCCTCCACTTT.